This T cell receptor (beta chain) was captured by sequencing in a study of early T cells in non-severe SARS-CoV-2 infection listed by TCRdb under 2021. A note on the overall study: Bulk RNA from unsorted whole blood was used for TCR sequencing, so alpha and beta chains could not be paired.

Broad study findings and their caveats: VDJdb matching was skewed toward anti-spike CD8 responses, so virus-specific expansions were likely underestimated and private and CD4 specificities were missed.

The library came from 5' RACE. TCRdb shows the sequencer as NextSeq 500. Unique molecular identifiers were attached to individual cDNA molecules in the TCR library protocol so that sequencing error and PCR bias could be corrected. Both TCR alpha and beta chains were sequenced, and tight co-correlation was observed between alpha and beta sequence abundances in each sample. From the authors' description of their analysis: Decombinator V4 was used to annotate the V gene, J gene and CDR3 of the TCR sequences. TCRs were defined as expanded if a significant change between any two time points was detected under a Poisson model with p below 0.0001. TCR abundances were normalised to the total number of TCRs sequenced per sample and expressed as counts per million. MAIT TCRs were defined by TRAV1-2 paired with TRAJ12, TRAJ20 or TRAJ33, and iNKT TCRs by TRAV10 paired with TRAJ18. VDJdb, accessed 1 November 2021, was searched for CMV, EBV and SARS-CoV-2 annotated TCRs, with TCRs annotated for multiple antigens excluded. TCRdb passed the public sequencing reads through fastp at Q25 and MiXCR, retaining productive beta sequences. Entries are consolidated by CDR3 protein sequence, retaining the most common genes and DNA. Here the V and J calls rest on TCRdb's processing, not on the authors' analysis. The sample includes more than 65,000 distinct CDR3 sequences, with 4% to 6% observed a single time. 3.5% to 4% of the sample rests with the top ten.

The study was a case-control design nested within a healthcare worker cohort in London, UK, with weekly nasopharyngeal swab PCR tests and blood sampling. Healthcare workers were recruited between 23 and 31 March 2020, during the week of the UK lockdown, and were followed weekly for up to about 15 weeks. A word on this clonotype: Its specific antigen is unknown. The record has no base qualities; no much larger clone is one base away.

Inclusive of the bounding cysteine and phenylalanine, the CDR3 is 14 residues long. The sequence is cut down to CDR3 DNA, 42 bases in frame from base 1. Compared with germline, V lacks 3 bases and J lacks 1 base; bases without a gene match: 3. CDR1 and CDR2 were assigned from the germline V gene as SQVTM and ANQGSEA. The chain is assembled from TRBV29-1 and TRBJ2-7; 10 middle bases align to TRBD1. This clonotype was sampled from an adult who was a healthcare worker with PCR-confirmed SARS-CoV-2 infection or an uninfected control (not recorded which). The donor label of this sample is uncertain. The specimen was whole blood, collected at baseline. The nucleotide sequence reads as follows: TGCAGCGTTGATGAGGGACAGGGGTCCTACGAGCAGTACTTC. The encoded protein is CSVDEGQGSYEQYF.